The 5 T cell receptor beta chains listed next were all sequenced from one sample in a study of cytomegalovirus exposure and HLA in healthy donors. The PCR used 60 Vbeta and 13 Jbeta primers. TCRdb's copy holds only in-frame clones and misses some; the assay was immunoSEQ multiplex PCR. The data show over 150,000 clones, over 70% seen once. The sequencing sample was made of PBMCs. The receptors derive from a woman in her 30s in good health and CMV-seropositive.

The chain is built from TRBV10-1 and TRBJ2-5; D gene ambiguous. The J call may be in error: the DNA end matches TRBJ2-7 better. CDR3 length: 13 residues. Looked up from germline, CDR1 is WNHNN and CDR2 is SYGVQD (reference sequence). The CDR3 loop is CASSDGGSYEQYF. The CDR3 DNA reads as TGCGCCAGCAGTGACGGCGGCTCCTACGAGCAGTACTTC.

The chain recombines TRBV19 with TRBJ1-4; a possible D gene is TRBD1 (5 bases). Trimming took off 3 bases at V and 0 bases at J, with 8 bases between the two ends. Germline V lookup: CDR1 LNHDA, CDR2 SQIVND (reference sequence). This CDR3 comprises 15 residues. The CDR3 nucleotides are TGTGCCAGTAGTATGTTGGACACAACTAATGAAAAACTGTTTTTT. It is translated as CASSMLDTTNEKLFF.

This clone showed up just a few times. The gene calls are TRBV2 and TRBJ2-1; D perhaps matches TRBD2 (6 bases). Trimming stripped 7 bases from V and 4 bases from J, with 8 bases between. The CDR3 is 12 amino acids. CDR1 and CDR2 (germline): SNHLY, FYNNEI. This CDR3 reads CASIGSYNEQFF. CDR3 in DNA: TGTGCCAGCATCGGGAGTTACAATGAGCAGTTCTTC.

This clone was observed a single time. The chain carries TRBV27 and TRBJ1-2; D is unresolved. V lost 0 bases and J lost 4, with 6 bases in between. The germline CDR1 and CDR2 sequences are MNHEY and SMNVEV (reference sequence). The CDR3 totals 13 residues. In nucleotides, the CDR3 is TGTGCCAGCAGTTTATCCCCCTTCTATGGCTACACCTTC. Its protein product is CASSLSPFYGYTF.

This clone was seen a handful of times. This chain joins TRBV7-2 and TRBJ2-1; 11 nucleotides align to TRBD1. The CDR3 runs to 15 residues. The junction had 9 bases not matched to a gene; V was cut back by 5 bases and J by 9 bases. CDR1 is SGHTA, CDR2 FQGNSA, per germline. DNA for the CDR3: TGTGCCAGCAGCCTAGGACGGACAGGGGGCGGTGAGCAGTTCTTC. Translation gives CASSLGRTGGGEQFF.